This TCR beta chain comes out of a study of OX40 agonist ivuxolimab in advanced cancers. The data were produced by immunoSEQ multiplex PCR, yet TCRdb's version contains in-frame clones alone and is incomplete. Among roughly 48,000 clones listed, approximately 87% were seen once. This CDR3 region has 13 residues. Germline CDR1 MNHEY, CDR2 SVGAGI. Between the trimmed V and J ends, which lost 7 bases and 8 bases, there was a span of 17 bases. The V and J genes are TRBV6-5 and TRBJ1-2; D unclear. Sample: CD4+ or CD8+ T cells sorted from blood, taken in a trial of the OX40 agonist ivuxolimab. This receptor was identified in an adult with an advanced solid tumor such as melanoma, head and neck, liver or kidney cancer. The CDR3 sequence is CASIGPDGKGYTF. The CDR3 bases are TGTGCCAGCATCGGACCCGACGGAAAAGGCTACACCTTC.